One and the same sample provided the 27 T cell receptor beta chains below, sequenced in a study of blood T cell repertoires in COVID-19 (dated by TCRdb to about 2020). Library generation was performed with the immunoSEQ multiplex PCR assay. Entries here come from immuneACCESS through TCRdb and include only in-frame sequences with V and J called. Some clones fail to appear in such tables; in the studies checked, an unresolved V gene covers under half of the shortfall, and the cause of the remainder is unknown. The sample table contains roughly 340,000 clones; only one count was recorded for roughly nine tenths of them. Jointly, the top ten make up 3% of the sample. The sequencing input was peripheral blood. The receptors were sampled from a woman younger than 45 with COVID-19, enrolled during active disease.

CDR3 protein: CASSLEVGSTGELFF. DNA of the CDR3: TGCGCCAGCAGCTTGGAAGTGGGGAGCACCGGGGAGCTGTTTTTT. The rearrangement uses TRBV5-1 and TRBJ2-2, with a tentative D call TRBD2 (5 bases). The CDR3 covers 15 residues. Trimming cost V 0 bases and J 4 bases, with 10 bases left between them. CDR1 is SGHRS and CDR2 is YFSETQ in the germline V gene.

The chain joins TRBV18 to TRBJ2-7; tentatively, D is TRBD1 (6 bases). Germline lookup yields CDR1 KGHSH and CDR2 LQKENI. Trimming shortened V by 3 bases and J by 0 bases, and 9 bases separated the two germline ends. CDR3 length: 14 amino acids. CDR3 DNA: TGTGCCAGCTCACCGGACAGCGCCTCCTACGAGCAGTACGTC. This gives the protein CASSPDSASYEQYV.

CDR3 nucleotides: TGTGCCAGCAGTAAACTAGGTGGCTACGAGCAGTACTTC. This encodes CASSKLGGYEQYF. The rearrangement uses TRBV6-6 and TRBJ2-7; the D gene is possibly TRBD2 (5 bases). The CDR3 is 13 amino acids. CDR1 MNHNY and CDR2 SVGAGI come from the germline V gene (reference sequence). The ends were cut back, 5 bases at V and 3 bases at J, with 11 bases in the middle.

The rearrangement links TRBV27 to TRBJ1-5; maybe TRBD1 (6 bases). Trimming left V 5 bases short and J 7 bases short, with 15 bases between. This CDR3 region has 14 residues. Germline V gives CDR1 MNHEY, CDR2 SMNVEV (reference sequence). The CDR3 DNA sequence: TGTGCCAGCAGTACCGCAGGGGCTGGGCAGCCCCAGCATTTT. The encoded protein is CASSTAGAGQPQHF.

The V call is TRBV29-1, the J call TRBJ2-2; 13 bases map to TRBD2. The germline CDR1 and CDR2 sequences are SQVTM and ANQGSEA. Unmatched junction bases numbered 8, after V lost 1 base and J lost 6 bases. The CDR3 has 17 residues. CDR3 sequence: CSVEAYSGLAGPGELFF. CDR3 coding DNA: TGCAGCGTTGAAGCTTATTCGGGACTAGCGGGACCCGGGGAGCTGTTTTTT.

The chain employs TRBV21-1 and TRBJ2-7; the table names TRBD2, a call not compared with the DNA. TRBV21-1 is a pseudogene locus. The CDR3 has 17 residues. The CDR3 region is CASSKVGASGVSYEQYV. DNA of the CDR3: TGTGCCAGCAGCAAAGTAGGGGCTAGCGGGGTTTCCTACGAGCAGTACGTC.

V usage is TRBV27 and J usage is TRBJ1-1, with 9 bases aligning to TRBD1. This CDR3 has 15 amino acids. The germline gives CDR1 MNHEY, CDR2 SMNVEV (reference sequence). The V and J ends lost 5 bases and 4 bases, in that order; junction bases with no gene match: 8. The DNA of the CDR3 is TGTGCCAGCAGTCTCCAACAGGGGGCCGGCACTGAAGCTTTCTTT. This sequence encodes CASSLQQGAGTEAFF.

The rearrangement links TRBV19 to TRBJ2-1; TRBD1 might be the D (6 bases). V lost 5 bases and J 3 bases, leaving 11 bases between the germline ends. Per germline, CDR1 LNHDA and CDR2 SQIVND (reference sequence). The CDR3 spans 14 residues. In nucleotides, the CDR3 is TGTGCCAGTAGTTCCGGGACATACTACAATGAGCAGTTCTTC. Translating it yields CASSSGTYYNEQFF.

The V call is TRBV5-6, the J call TRBJ2-5, with TRBD1 identical over 7 bases. The CDR3 is 16 residues long. Trimming removed 0 bases from V and 1 base from J; junction bases left unmatched: 6. The germline CDR1 and CDR2 sequences are SGHDT and YYEEEE. CDR3 residues: CASSLGYRGLQETQYF. The CDR3 DNA is TGTGCCAGCAGCTTGGGTTACAGGGGCCTCCAAGAGACCCAGTACTTC.

The chain couples TRBV27 to TRBJ2-1, with a tentative D call TRBD1 (5 bases). Germline CDR1 is MNHEY and CDR2 is SMNVEV (reference sequence). Trimming stripped 5 bases from V and 1 base from J, with 12 bases between. The CDR3 is 15 amino acids. CDR3 region: CASSLRGGSYNEQFF. The CDR3 DNA reads TGTGCCAGCAGTCTTAGGGGTGGTTCCTACAATGAGCAGTTCTTC.

The chain recombines TRBV4-2 with TRBJ2-1; tentative D call: TRBD1 (6 bases). Germline assignment: CDR1 LGHNA and CDR2 YNFKEQ. The length of the CDR3 is 15 residues. With 1 base removed from V and 5 bases from J, the gap between germline ends came to 12 bases. CDR3 amino acids: CASSQAGDRHNEQFF. The CDR3 DNA sequence: TGTGCCAGCAGCCAAGCGGGCGACAGGCACAATGAGCAGTTCTTC.

The genes are TRBV5-5 and TRBJ2-3; D remains unclear. CDR1 is SGHKS, CDR2 YYEKEE, per germline (reference sequence). V lost 6 bases and J lost 3, with 5 bases in between. This CDR3 spans 11 amino acids. The CDR3 loop reads CASTTTDTQYF. The CDR3, as DNA: TGTGCCAGCACCACTACAGATACGCAGTATTTT.

The V gene is TRBV2, the J gene TRBJ2-5, with D perhaps TRBD1 (6 bases). V was cut by 8 bases and J by 0 bases, with 10 bases left in between. CDR1 SNHLY and CDR2 FYNNEI come from the germline V gene. This CDR3 spans 13 amino acids. The CDR3 nucleotides read TGTGCCAGCGGACGGGACAACCAAGAGACCCAGTACTTC. Translating gives CASGRDNQETQYF.

This rearrangement joins TRBV20-1 to TRBJ1-2; unclear D gene. Trimming left V 5 bases short and J 8 bases short, with 12 bases between. Looked up from germline, CDR1 is DFQATT and CDR2 is SNEGSKA (reference sequence). The CDR3 runs 11 residues. The chain's CDR3 is CSAERSAGYTF. CDR3 nucleotides: TGCAGTGCTGAGAGGTCTGCCGGCTACACCTTC.

CDR3 sequence: CASSYEASGPYNEQFF. The CDR3 nucleotides are TGTGCCAGCAGTTACGAGGCTAGCGGGCCGTACAATGAGCAGTTCTTC. V and J are TRBV6-5 and TRBJ2-1; 8 bases align to TRBD2. The CDR3 runs to 16 residues. Germline values: CDR1 MNHEY, CDR2 SVGAGI. Unmatched junction bases numbered 7, after V lost 2 bases and J lost 4 bases.

The V call is TRBV12-3 or TRBV12-4, the J call TRBJ2-1; D might be TRBD1 (6 bases). This CDR3 has 13 residues. Trimming cost V 6 bases and J 3 bases, with 9 bases left between them. The CDR3 region is CASRQGVYNEQFF. CDR3 sequence (DNA): TGTGCCAGCAGACAGGGAGTCTACAATGAGCAGTTCTTC.

This clone was seen more than once but under ten times. The chain joins TRBV7-9 to TRBJ1-2, with D unresolved. CDR1 is SEHNR, CDR2 FQNEAQ, per germline (reference sequence). The V gene lost 1 base and the J gene lost 7 bases, with 16 bases spanning the gap. CDR3 size: 15 residues. CDR3 sequence reads: CASSLESTAPRGYTF. CDR3 sequence (DNA): TGTGCCAGCAGCTTAGAATCCACAGCCCCCCGTGGCTACACCTTC.

The chain is built from TRBV5-8 and TRBJ2-1; the match to TRBD2 covers 12 bases. The CDR3 loop spans 15 amino acids. V shed 6 bases, J shed 8 bases, and the junction held 9 bases outside the gene matches. Germline lookup yields CDR1 SGHTS and CDR2 YDEGEE. The CDR3 DNA follows: TGTGCCAGCAACGTGGGACTAGCGGGTTTCCATGAGCAGTTCTTC. Amino acid sequence: CASNVGLAGFHEQFF.

The chain recombines TRBV19 with TRBJ2-6, with a tentative D call TRBD1 (5 bases). CDR1 and CDR2 from the germline V gene are LNHDA and SQIVND (reference sequence). Trimming removed 3 bases from V and 1 base from J, with 7 bases in between. The CDR3 has 15 residues. The CDR3: CASSIRQSGANVLTF. CDR3 DNA sequence: TGTGCCAGTAGTATTAGACAGTCTGGGGCCAACGTCCTGACTTTC.

The chain links TRBV19 to TRBJ2-1, with TRBD2 identical over 9 bases. V shed 4 bases and J 5 bases; nucleotides not matched to a gene: 6. CDR1 and CDR2 from the germline V gene are LNHDA and SQIVND (reference sequence). This CDR3 spans 15 amino acids. The CDR3 region has the DNA TGTGCCAGTAGTACTAAGCGGGAGGTCGACAATGAGCAGTTCTTC. This sequence encodes CASSTKREVDNEQFF.

The J gene is TRBJ2-3, the V gene TRBV7-2; 12 bases line up with TRBD2. V was clipped by 0 bases and J by 4 bases; unmatched bases: 8. Germline CDR1 and CDR2: SGHTA and FQGNSA. CDR3 length: 18 amino acids. The CDR3 coding sequence is TGTGCCAGCAGCTTAGCGGGACTAGCGGGCCTCTACCCAGATACGCAGTATTTT. This gives the protein CASSLAGLAGLYPDTQYF.

The chain joins TRBV14 to TRBJ2-7; 8 bases match TRBD1. Germline CDR1 SGHDN, CDR2 FVKESK. The CDR3 sequence is 12 residues long. V was pared by 11 bases and J by 3 bases, with 6 bases of the junction left unmatched. CDR3 sequence: CAGRQGRYEQYF. CDR3 nucleotides: TGTGCCGGACGACAGGGGCGCTACGAGCAGTACTTC.

A few counts support this clone. V gene TRBV6-2 or TRBV6-3 combines with J gene TRBJ2-7; maybe TRBD2 (7 bases). CDR3 length: 14 amino acids. Germline assignment: CDR1 MNHEY and CDR2 SVGEGT. Trimming stripped 2 bases from V and 3 bases from J, with 11 bases between. The CDR3 here is CASSYREGGYEQYF. In DNA form, the CDR3 reads TGTGCCAGCAGTTACAGGGAGGGGGGCTACGAGCAGTACTTC.

V is TRBV6-6 and J is TRBJ2-2, with TRBD2 matching 11 bases. Per germline, CDR1 MNHNY and CDR2 SVGAGI (reference sequence). With V trimmed by 6 bases and J by 4 bases, 10 bases remained unmatched. The CDR3 has 17 residues. The CDR3 loop reads CASSRLGLADGTGELFF. CDR3 sequence (DNA): TGTGCCAGCAGCCGACTGGGACTAGCGGATGGCACCGGGGAGCTGTTTTTT.

This clone was seen once. V usage is TRBV12-5 and J usage is TRBJ1-6, with a weak D call TRBD1 (6 bases). Trimming took off 3 bases at V and 4 bases at J, with 19 bases between the two ends. Per the germline V gene, CDR1 is LGHNT and CDR2 is FRNRAP. This CDR3 has 18 residues. This CDR3 is CASGLTQGRGAYNSPLHF. In nucleotides, the CDR3 is TGTGCTAGTGGTTTAACTCAGGGGAGAGGGGCGTATAATTCACCCCTCCACTTT.

The V call is TRBV4-2, the J call TRBJ1-5; D not certain. CDR1 and CDR2 from the germline V gene are LGHNA and YNFKEQ. V lost 0 bases, J lost 0 bases, and 12 bases lay in between. The CDR3 loop spans 17 amino acids. CDR3: CASSQDWRRYSNQPQHF. For the CDR3, the DNA is TGTGCCAGCAGCCAAGATTGGCGGCGGTATAGCAATCAGCCCCAGCATTTT.

The chain uses TRBV7-8 and TRBJ2-7, with 8 bases fitting TRBD1. Germline CDR1 is SGHVS and CDR2 is FQNEAQ. CDR3 length: 14 amino acids. The V and J ends lost 5 bases and 5 bases, in that order; junction bases with no gene match: 8. CDR3 sequence reads: CASSQDREVDEQYF. CDR3 coding DNA: TGTGCCAGCAGCCAGGACAGGGAAGTCGACGAGCAGTACTTC. Based on the CDR3 plus reference TRBV7-8 and TRBJ2-7, the full variable domain is GAGVSQSPRYKVAKRGQDVALRCDPISGHVSLFWYQQALGQGPEFLTYFQNEAQLDKSGLPSDRFFAERPEGSVSTLKIQRTQQEDSAVYLCASSQDREVDEQYFGPGTRLTVT.